The 31 T cell receptor beta chains below were found in one sample sequenced in a study of a mutant IDH1 vaccine in newly diagnosed glioma. These receptors are not linked to any known antigen. Time point: week 35, safety follow-up. Doses comprised 300 ug of mutant IDH1 20-mer peptide each, plus topical imiquimod. Assay: immunoSEQ multiplex PCR; the TCRdb copy retains only in-frame clones and omits some. The table shows tens of thousands of clones, with 60% to 85% occurring only once. The specimen was PBMCs, collected from a glioma patient whose treatment included an IDH1 peptide vaccine. The receptor set was obtained from a man aged 35-49 years with glioma.

V usage is TRBV6-5 and J usage is TRBJ2-1; 10 bases are shared with TRBD2. Trimming took 7 bases from V and 9 from J; bases not matched to a gene: 6. The germline V gene has CDR1 MNHEY and CDR2 SVGAGI. The CDR3 consists of 13 residues. The DNA of the CDR3 is TGTGCCAGCATACAGCGGGAGGGCAGTGAGCAGTTCTTC. Encoded protein: CASIQREGSEQFF.

The chain uses TRBV6-5 and TRBJ1-1; TRBD1 matches 7 bases. The V segment lost 11 bases and the J segment 0 bases; nucleotides outside the gene matches: 6. CDR1 is MNHEY, CDR2 SVGAGI, per germline. The CDR3 extends over 13 amino acids. The chain's CDR3 is CAAGGDLNTEAFF. CDR3 bases: TGTGCCGCAGGGGGGGACCTGAACACTGAAGCTTTCTTT.

The chain combines TRBV5-1 with TRBJ2-5, with 15 bases that match TRBD2. V trimming: 7 bases; J trimming: 2 bases; junction bases outside the gene matches: 0. Germline V gene lookup returns CDR1 SGHRS and CDR2 YFSETQ. This CDR3 is 14 amino acids long. The CDR3 protein is CASGLAGGQETQYF. DNA of the CDR3: TGCGCCAGCGGACTAGCGGGGGGGCAAGAGACCCAGTACTTC.

The V call is TRBV6-4, the J call TRBJ1-5, with 8 positions matching TRBD1. Germline V gene data show CDR1 as MRHNA and CDR2 as SNTAGT. This CDR3 comprises 13 residues. V lost 5 bases, J lost 6 bases, and 3 bases stayed unmatched. CDR3 bases: TGTGCCAGCAGTCCTGACAGGGGTCAGCCCCAGCATTTT. Its translation is CASSPDRGQPQHF.

V and J are TRBV7-9 and TRBJ2-3, with 7 bases fitting TRBD1. Trimming cost V 1 base and J 5 bases; bases outside gene matches: 0. Germline V gene lookup returns CDR1 SEHNR and CDR2 FQNEAQ (reference sequence). This CDR3 is built from 13 residues. The CDR3 loop is CASSLDRGDTQYF. For the CDR3, the DNA is TGTGCCAGCAGCTTAGACAGGGGAGATACGCAGTATTTT.

The rearrangement links TRBV2 to TRBJ2-6; D is ambiguous. The CDR3 contains 15 residues. In germline, CDR1 is SNHLY, CDR2 FYNNEI. Trimming took off 5 bases at V and 1 base at J, with 9 bases between the two ends. The CDR3 bases are TGTGCCAGCAGTCCCGAGAGTTCTGGGGCCAACGTCCTGACTTTC. Encoded protein: CASSPESSGANVLTF.

The gene calls are TRBV6-6 and TRBJ2-7; 9 bases fit TRBD2. This CDR3 is built from 13 residues. Germline lookup yields CDR1 MNHNY and CDR2 SVGAGI (reference sequence). Trimming cost V 2 bases and J 13 bases; bases outside gene matches: 9. This CDR3 reads CASSYEREVPPYF. The CDR3 coding sequence is TGTGCCAGCAGTTACGAGCGGGAGGTCCCCCCCTACTTC.

A single count supports this clone. The V and J genes are TRBV11-2 and TRBJ2-2; TRBD2 is a possible D gene (6 bases). Deletions cut 7 bases from V and 0 bases from J, with 21 bases between. The V gene's germline CDR1 is SGHAT and CDR2 FQNNGV. CDR3 length equals 18 residues. The CDR3 reads CASTRHLKRVTNTGELFF. In DNA, the CDR3 is TGTGCCAGCACCCGACACCTAAAGCGGGTGACGAACACCGGGGAGCTGTTTTTT.

V is TRBV29-1 and J is TRBJ2-2, with 8 nucleotides matching TRBD1. This CDR3 is built from 13 residues. J lost 6 bases, V lost 4 bases, and 4 bases had no gene match. The V gene's germline CDR1 is SQVTM and CDR2 ANQGSEA. For the CDR3, the DNA is TGCAGCGTTGCCGGACAGGGTCCCGGGGAGCTGTTTTTT. It yields the protein CSVAGQGPGELFF.

The chain employs TRBV5-4 and TRBJ1-1, with 10 bases lining up with TRBD1. The CDR3 spans 15 residues. Trimming removed 5 bases from V and 5 bases from J; junction bases left unmatched: 9. Germline CDR1 SGHNT, CDR2 YYREEE (reference sequence). The chain's CDR3 is CASSPGQGMVTEAFF. DNA for the CDR3: TGTGCCAGCAGTCCGGGACAGGGGATGGTAACTGAAGCTTTCTTT.

The table lists this clone with a few counts. The CDR3 nucleotides are TGTGCCAGCTCACCGAACAGGGGCGCGGATGAAAAACTGTTTTTT. It encodes CASSPNRGADEKLFF. V and J are TRBV18 and TRBJ1-4; 7 bases line up with TRBD1. CDR1 and CDR2 from the germline V gene are KGHSH and LQKENI. The V gene end was trimmed by 3 bases and the J gene end by 6 bases; junction bases not matched to a gene: 7. This CDR3 is built from 15 residues.

This clone was detected only once. The chain employs TRBV11-2 and TRBJ2-4, with TRBD2 identical over 14 bases. The CDR3 contains 17 residues. In germline, CDR1 is SGHAT, CDR2 FQNNGV. V was clipped by 4 bases and J by 6 bases; unmatched bases: 8. CDR3 loop: CASSSPGLAGDRNIQYF. CDR3 nucleotides: TGTGCCAGCAGCTCACCGGGACTAGCGGGAGATAGAAACATTCAGTACTTC.

The chain recombines TRBV6-5 with TRBJ1-3; the D is unclear. V was pared by 0 bases and J by 2 bases, with 8 bases between. Germline V gene lookup returns CDR1 MNHEY and CDR2 SVGAGI. The CDR3 consists of 15 residues. The CDR3: CASSYSGSAGNTIYF. The CDR3 DNA sequence: TGTGCCAGCAGTTACTCAGGGTCTGCTGGAAACACCATATATTTT.

J is TRBJ1-2 and V is TRBV5-1; D is possibly TRBD1 (5 bases). Trimming pared 4 bases from V and 8 bases from J, leaving 15 bases between. This CDR3 comprises 13 residues. Germline values: CDR1 SGHRS, CDR2 YFSETQ. CDR3 DNA sequence: TGCGCCAGCAGCCAAGGACGGGGGGACGGCTACACCTTC. Translated: CASSQGRGDGYTF.

The chain joins TRBV5-1 to TRBJ1-2, with D maybe TRBD1 (6 bases). This CDR3 is built from 16 residues. The V end was cut by 4 bases, the J end by 4 bases, with 20 bases between. Germline V CDR1 and CDR2: SGHRS, YFSETQ. The CDR3: CASSLRQAEPSYGYTF. Here the CDR3 DNA reads TGCGCCAGCAGCCTCCGACAGGCGGAACCCAGCTATGGCTACACCTTC.

The chain recombines TRBV9 with TRBJ2-1; D gene uncertain. V lost 2 bases and J 0 bases, leaving 9 bases between the germline ends. CDR1 and CDR2 (germline): SGDLS, YYNGEE. This CDR3 has 15 amino acids. CDR3 sequence (DNA): TGTGCCAGCAGCGTTAGGGATATCTCCTACAATGAGCAGTTCTTC. Translation: CASSVRDISYNEQFF.

V usage is TRBV15 and J usage is TRBJ1-4; the match to TRBD1 covers 9 bases. The CDR3 runs 15 residues. CDR1 is LNHNV, CDR2 YYDKDF, per germline (reference sequence). After removal of 1 base from V and 6 bases from J, the junction contained 3 bases not matched to a gene. The CDR3 spells CATSRARTGDEKLFF. CDR3 DNA: TGTGCCACCAGCAGAGCTCGGACAGGGGATGAAAAACTGTTTTTT.

The chain is built from TRBV11-2 and TRBJ1-2; a weak D match, TRBD1 (6 bases). V was trimmed by 4 bases and J by 6 bases, leaving 18 bases between them. CDR3 length: 15 amino acids. Germline CDR1 and CDR2: SGHAT and FQNNGV. The CDR3 DNA reads as TGTGCCAGCAGCTCAGACAGGTTCGTCTCTGATGGCTACACCTTC. Its translation: CASSSDRFVSDGYTF.

This chain uses TRBV27 with TRBJ2-4; no clear D. V lost 0 bases to trimming and J lost 0 bases, with 9 bases between them. Germline CDR1 reads MNHEY; CDR2 reads SMNVEV (reference sequence). The CDR3 runs 16 residues. The CDR3: CASSLSGNQAKNIQYF. CDR3 in DNA: TGTGCCAGCAGTTTATCGGGGAACCAAGCCAAAAACATTCAGTACTTC.

The chain employs TRBV19 and TRBJ2-1; D might be TRBD1 or TRBD2, each matching 6 bases. The CDR3 consists of 16 residues. Between the trimmed V and J ends, which lost 4 bases and 1 base, there was a span of 14 bases. Germline V gene lookup returns CDR1 LNHDA and CDR2 SQIVND (reference sequence). The CDR3: CASSKGDWGSYNEQFF. The CDR3 DNA reads as TGTGCCAGTAGTAAGGGGGACTGGGGGTCCTACAATGAGCAGTTCTTC. The entire variable domain, with the rest obtained from reference TRBV19 and TRBJ2-1, is as follows: DGGITQSPKYLFRKEGQNVTLSCEQNLNHDAMYWYRQDPGQGLRLIYYSQIVNDFQKGDIAEGYSVSREKKESFPLTVTSAQKNPTAFYLCASSKGDWGSYNEQFFGPGTRLTVL.

The chain is built from TRBV19 and TRBJ2-3; D may be TRBD2 (6 bases). The V and J ends lost 3 bases and 3 bases respectively, with 13 bases between them. The germline gives CDR1 LNHDA, CDR2 SQIVND (reference sequence). The length of the CDR3 is 15 residues. The CDR3 spells CASSMGGEVTDTQYF. The CDR3 DNA follows: TGTGCCAGTAGTATGGGCGGGGAGGTAACAGATACGCAGTATTTT.

V and J are TRBV7-9 and TRBJ1-2; weak D call: TRBD1 (5 bases). This CDR3 has 16 amino acids. V lost 2 bases to trimming and J lost 2 bases, with 15 bases between them. Germline V gene data show CDR1 as SEHNR and CDR2 as FQNEAQ (reference sequence). The CDR3 sequence: CASSLLSAGINYGYTF. The CDR3 bases are TGTGCCAGCAGCTTATTATCGGCAGGGATAAACTATGGCTACACCTTC.

The chain couples TRBV11-3 to TRBJ2-5; D is ambiguous. Germline CDR1 and CDR2: SGHNT and YENEEA. The CDR3 loop spans 11 amino acids. V lost 9 bases and J 2 bases, leaving 7 bases between the germline ends. The CDR3 bases are TGTGCCAGTGGGGTACAAGAGACCCAGTACTTC. This translates into CASGVQETQYF.

This chain links TRBV27 with TRBJ2-1; tentatively, D is TRBD1 (5 bases). V lost 3 bases, J lost 7 bases, and 16 bases lay in between. CDR3 length: 15 amino acids. Looked up from germline, CDR1 is MNHEY and CDR2 is SMNVEV (reference sequence). DNA of the CDR3: TGTGCCAGCAGTTTCAGGCAGGGTCCCTTTAATGAGCAGTTCTTC. Protein: CASSFRQGPFNEQFF.

The chain joins TRBV11-3 to TRBJ2-1, with D perhaps TRBD2 (6 bases). V lost 3 bases, J lost 9 bases, and 12 bases lay in between. Germline V gene lookup returns CDR1 SGHNT and CDR2 YENEEA. The CDR3 runs to 13 residues. CDR3 sequence: CASSFGGVSEQFF. In DNA form, the CDR3 reads TGTGCCAGCAGCTTCGGGGGAGTAAGTGAGCAGTTCTTC.

The chain couples TRBV11-3 to TRBJ1-5; 11 bases line up with TRBD1. The CDR3 runs to 17 residues. J was trimmed by 4 bases and V by 5 bases; bases with no gene match: 10. CDR1 and CDR2 from the germline V gene are SGHNT and YENEEA. The CDR3 coding sequence is TGTGCCAGCAGCCAATTCCGGGACAGGGGGAGGAATCAGCCCCAGCATTTT. Its protein product is CASSQFRDRGRNQPQHF. The full variable domain, its missing parts supplied by reference TRBV11-3 and TRBJ1-5, is EAGVVQSPRYKIIEKKQPVAFWCNPISGHNTLYWYLQNLGQGPELLIRYENEEAVDDSQLPKDRFSAERLKGVDSTLKIQPAELGDSAVYLCASSQFRDRGRNQPQHFGDGTRLSIL.

This chain connects TRBV27 to TRBJ1-2; maybe TRBD1 (6 bases). From germline, CDR1 is MNHEY and CDR2 SMNVEV (reference sequence). The CDR3 totals 13 residues. V was clipped by 7 bases and J by 6 bases, with 15 bases between them. CDR3 in DNA: TGTGCCAGCAAGAGGGGGGAAGTGGATGGCTACACCTTC. It is translated as CASKRGEVDGYTF.

The rearrangement links TRBV5-1 to TRBJ1-1; TRBD1 might be the D (5 bases). V lost 6 bases to trimming and J lost 2 bases, with 17 bases between them. Germline values: CDR1 SGHRS, CDR2 YFSETQ. The CDR3 spans 15 residues. The CDR3 loop reads CASMGRTLDNTEAFF. CDR3 nucleotide sequence: TGCGCCAGCATGGGACGAACTTTGGATAACACTGAAGCTTTCTTT.

A few counts support this clone. The chain recombines TRBV7-2 with TRBJ1-4, with a tentative D call TRBD1 (5 bases). Deletions cut 2 bases from V and 6 bases from J, with 10 bases between. The CDR3 is made up of 14 amino acids. Germline CDR1 is SGHTA and CDR2 is FQGNSA. CDR3 amino acids: CASSLPGGYEKLFF. The CDR3 coding sequence is TGTGCCAGCAGCTTACCGGGGGGTTATGAAAAACTGTTTTTT.

This chain's CDR3 is CASRDPANEQYF. CDR3 nucleotides: TGTGCCAGCAGGGACCCGGCCAACGAGCAGTACTTC. The V and J genes are TRBV27 and TRBJ2-7; D gene unclear. The CDR3 sequence is 12 residues long. The germline CDR1 and CDR2 sequences are MNHEY and SMNVEV (reference sequence). Trimming took 6 bases from V and 5 from J, leaving 11 bases between them.

The CDR3 spells CASTTGGGGYTF. CDR3 in DNA: TGTGCCAGCACCACAGGGGGCGGTGGCTACACCTTC. The rearrangement links TRBV2 to TRBJ1-2; 9 bases are shared with TRBD1. CDR1 SNHLY and CDR2 FYNNEI come from the germline V gene. This CDR3 has 12 residues. V shed 7 bases and J 7 bases; nucleotides not matched to a gene: 4.